A selection of T cell receptor beta chains follows, all from one sample in a study of cytomegalovirus exposure and HLA in healthy donors. Profiled with immunoSEQ multiplex PCR; TCRdb holds only in-frame clones, not every one. The data contain 250,000 to 350,000 clones, 80% to 90% of them seen just once; the ten biggest clones take up approximately 4.3%. The sample consisted of PBMCs. The source is a man aged 35-49 years in good health and CMV-seropositive. Each CDR3 is given with its conserved first and last residue. A D gene is named only where the DNA matches it firmly. Clone size is shown for a subset of rows, as once, few, many or a class of expanded clone.

v_call	clone_size	d_call	cdr3_length	j_call	cdr3_aa	cdr3_nt
TRBV7-9	few	TRBD1	16	TRBJ2-7	CASSWERGQGAHEQYF	TGTGCCAGCAGCTGGGAAAGAGGACAGGGGGCCCACGAGCAGTACTTC
TRBV28	.	.	14	TRBJ1-5	CASSFDRVDQPQHF	TGTGCCAGCAGTTTCGACAGAGTCGATCAGCCCCAGCATTTT
TRBV19	.	.	14	TRBJ1-1	CAGTHRGQNTEAFF	TGTGCCGGAACCCACCGAGGACAGAACACTGAAGCTTTCTTT
TRBV28	.	TRBD1	14	TRBJ2-1	CASRGTGNYNEQFF	TGTGCCAGCAGAGGGACAGGAAACTACAATGAGCAGTTCTTC
TRBV28	.	TRBD2	16	TRBJ2-1	CASSSVTSGIYNEQFF	TGTGCCAGCAGTTCCGTCACTAGCGGGATCTACAATGAGCAGTTCTTC
TRBV29-1	.	TRBD2	16	TRBJ2-1	CSVEGPAGVVLNEQFF	TGCAGCGTTGAAGGTCCGGCGGGAGTCGTGTTGAATGAGCAGTTCTTC
TRBV25-1	.	TRBD2	17	TRBJ2-7	CASSWRTLAGGPGEQYF	TGTGCCAGCAGTTGGAGGACACTAGCGGGAGGGCCGGGGGAGCAGTACTTC
TRBV7-9	.	.	16	TRBJ2-7	CASSLDLGLSSYEQYF	TGTGCCAGCAGCTTAGATCTCGGACTGAGCTCCTACGAGCAGTACTTC
TRBV28	.	.	17	TRBJ2-1	CASSFPMLGGIYNEQFF	TGTGCCAGCAGTTTCCCGATGCTGGGCGGGATATACAATGAGCAGTTCTTC
TRBV5-6	.	TRBD2	16	TRBJ2-7	CASSLDPRLAVYEQYF	TGTGCCAGCAGCTTGGATCCAAGGCTAGCGGTATACGAGCAGTACTTC
TRBV28	.	TRBD2	16	TRBJ2-4	CASSLSGTRTKNIQYF	TGTGCCAGCAGTTTATCCGGGACTAGAACCAAAAACATTCAGTACTTC
TRBV7-2	.	.	14	TRBJ2-2	CASSWDSNTGELFF	TGTGCCAGCAGTTGGGACTCAAACACCGGGGAGCTGTTTTTT
TRBV18	few	TRBD1	14	TRBJ1-1	CASSLTGGEGDAFF	TGTGCCAGCTCATTAACAGGGGGCGAAGGGGATGCTTTCTTT
TRBV6-1	.	TRBD2	15	TRBJ2-7	CASSALTSGSIEQYF	TGTGCCAGCAGTGCCCTGACTAGCGGGAGTATCGAGCAGTACTTC
TRBV7-9	.	TRBD2	19	TRBJ2-4	CASSLVSRTSGLAKNIQYF	TGTGCCAGCAGCTTAGTTAGCCGGACTAGCGGGTTAGCCAAAAACATTCAGTACTTC
TRBV7-7	once	.	13	TRBJ2-1	CASSLAEGLEQFF	TGTGCTAGCAGCTTAGCGGAAGGACTTGAGCAGTTCTTC